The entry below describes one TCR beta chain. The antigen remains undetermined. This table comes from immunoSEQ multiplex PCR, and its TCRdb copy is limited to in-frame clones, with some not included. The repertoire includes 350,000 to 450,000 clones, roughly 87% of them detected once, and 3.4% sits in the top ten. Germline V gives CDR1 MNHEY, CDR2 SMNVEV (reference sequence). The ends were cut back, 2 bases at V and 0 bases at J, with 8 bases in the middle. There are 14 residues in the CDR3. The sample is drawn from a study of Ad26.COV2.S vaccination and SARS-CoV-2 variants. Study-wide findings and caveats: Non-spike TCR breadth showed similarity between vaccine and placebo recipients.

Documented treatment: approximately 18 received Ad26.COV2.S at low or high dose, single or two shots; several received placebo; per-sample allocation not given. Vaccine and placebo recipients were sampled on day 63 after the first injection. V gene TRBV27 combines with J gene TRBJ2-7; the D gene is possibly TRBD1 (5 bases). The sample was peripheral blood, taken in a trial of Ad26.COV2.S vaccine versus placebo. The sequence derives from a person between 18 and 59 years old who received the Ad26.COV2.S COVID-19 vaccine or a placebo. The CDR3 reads CASSLDSFSYEQYF. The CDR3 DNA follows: TGTGCCAGCAGTTTAGACAGTTTCTCCTACGAGCAGTACTTC.